These T cell receptor beta chains were read from a single sample in a study of cytomegalovirus exposure and HLA in healthy donors. Sequenced by immunoSEQ multiplex PCR; TCRdb stores in-frame clones only, minus some. The table has under 200,000 clones, 75% to 80% seen once. What was sequenced was PBMCs. Receptors originate from a man in his fifties in good health and CMV-seropositive. The CDR3 runs from the conserved cysteine through the conserved F or W. D genes are given only for firm matches. Not every row has a clone size; where given, it reads once, few, many or a size class.

j_call: TRBJ1-5; clone_size: .; d_call: .; v_call: TRBV15; cdr3_nt: TGTGCCACCAGCAGAGATAGGGGGTTGTCTCAGCCCCAGCATTTT; cdr3_aa: CATSRDRGLSQPQHF
j_call: TRBJ1-2; clone_size: .; d_call: TRBD1; v_call: TRBV7-2; cdr3_nt: TGTGCCAGCAGCCGGGGACAGAGGGAGGGCTACACCTTC; cdr3_aa: CASSRGQREGYTF
j_call: TRBJ1-5; clone_size: .; d_call: .; v_call: TRBV6-6; cdr3_nt: TGTGCCAGCAGTTACGGCTCTCAGCCCCAGCATTTT; cdr3_aa: CASSYGSQPQHF
j_call: TRBJ1-2; clone_size: few; d_call: .; v_call: TRBV6-1; cdr3_nt: TGTGCCAGCATCCCTCCTCCGGGACAAAAAATTGGCTACACCTTC; cdr3_aa: CASIPPPGQKIGYTF
j_call: TRBJ2-2; clone_size: .; d_call: .; v_call: TRBV6-6; cdr3_nt: TGTGCCACGCGATACCTAGACAGGAACACCGGGGAGCTGTTTTTT; cdr3_aa: CATRYLDRNTGELFF
j_call: TRBJ1-2; clone_size: few; d_call: TRBD1; v_call: TRBV14; cdr3_nt: TGTGCCAGCAGCCAAGACTGGGACAGGACCCAGCCCTCGGATGGCTACACCTTC; cdr3_aa: CASSQDWDRTQPSDGYTF
j_call: TRBJ2-1; clone_size: once; d_call: .; v_call: TRBV4-3; cdr3_nt: TGCGCCAGCAGCCCCTTACAGGGTCAGTTAAACAATGAGCAGTTCTTC; cdr3_aa: CASSPLQGQLNNEQFF
j_call: TRBJ1-6; clone_size: .; d_call: TRBD1; v_call: TRBV6-5; cdr3_nt: TGTGCCAGCAGTCCTAGACAGGGGTCAAATTCACCCCTCCACTTT; cdr3_aa: CASSPRQGSNSPLHF
j_call: TRBJ2-4; clone_size: .; d_call: TRBD1; v_call: TRBV28; cdr3_nt: TGTGCCAGCAGACCGGGACAGGGGTGGTCCAAAAACATTCAGTACTTC; cdr3_aa: CASRPGQGWSKNIQYF
j_call: TRBJ1-5; clone_size: .; d_call: TRBD1; v_call: TRBV27; cdr3_nt: TGTGCCAGCAGGGACAGGGTAGAGGGTCAGCCCCAGCATTTT; cdr3_aa: CASRDRVEGQPQHF
j_call: TRBJ2-2; clone_size: .; d_call: TRBD1; v_call: TRBV7-6; cdr3_nt: TGTGCCAGCAGCCGCCCGGGACAGGGAAAACTCACCGGGGAGCTGTTTTTT; cdr3_aa: CASSRPGQGKLTGELFF
j_call: TRBJ2-7; clone_size: .; d_call: .; v_call: TRBV13; cdr3_nt: TGTGCCAGCAGCCAGAGGGCAGGGGTATCGCGCGGTGAGCAGTACTTC; cdr3_aa: CASSQRAGVSRGEQYF
j_call: TRBJ1-6; clone_size: .; d_call: TRBD1; v_call: TRBV5-1; cdr3_nt: TGCGCCAGCAGCCCCCGACAGGGAAGAAATTCACCCCTCCACTTT; cdr3_aa: CASSPRQGRNSPLHF
j_call: TRBJ1-4; clone_size: medium-sized; d_call: .; v_call: TRBV7-2; cdr3_nt: TGTGCCAGCAGCTTAGCGAGAGCAACTAATGAAAAACTGTTTTTT; cdr3_aa: CASSLARATNEKLFF
j_call: TRBJ1-6; clone_size: .; d_call: .; v_call: TRBV6-6; cdr3_nt: TGTGCCAGCAGGCAACTACAGGGATCTAATTCACCCCTCCACTTT; cdr3_aa: CASRQLQGSNSPLHF
j_call: TRBJ2-7; clone_size: .; d_call: TRBD1; v_call: TRBV6-5; cdr3_nt: TGTGCCAGCAGCAACAGGGGACCTTCCTACGAGCAGTACTTC; cdr3_aa: CASSNRGPSYEQYF
j_call: TRBJ1-3; clone_size: .; d_call: .; v_call: TRBV29-1; cdr3_nt: TGCAGCGTTGCACCAGGGGAAAACACCATATATTTT; cdr3_aa: CSVAPGENTIYF
j_call: TRBJ1-6; clone_size: .; d_call: TRBD1; v_call: TRBV9; cdr3_nt: TGTGCCAGCAGCGATGCCGGGACAGGGCTTAATTCACCCCTCCACTTT; cdr3_aa: CASSDAGTGLNSPLHF
j_call: TRBJ1-1; clone_size: .; d_call: TRBD1; v_call: TRBV9; cdr3_nt: TGTGCCAGCAGCGAGCAGGGGGCCGTCACTGAAGCTTTCTTT; cdr3_aa: CASSEQGAVTEAFF
j_call: TRBJ2-2; clone_size: .; d_call: TRBD2; v_call: TRBV19; cdr3_nt: TGTGCCAGTAAAGAAGCGGGGGCTAGTACCGGGGAGCTGTTTTTT; cdr3_aa: CASKEAGASTGELFF
j_call: TRBJ1-5; clone_size: .; d_call: TRBD1; v_call: TRBV4-2; cdr3_nt: TGTGCCAGCAGCCAAGAAGTAGCAGGGGGACGGCAGCCCCAGCATTTT; cdr3_aa: CASSQEVAGGRQPQHF
j_call: TRBJ2-3; clone_size: .; d_call: .; v_call: TRBV5-8; cdr3_nt: TGTGCCAGCAGCTACCCGGTGGGTTTAGGAGGTCCCGTTGGTACGCAGTATTTT; cdr3_aa: CASSYPVGLGGPVGTQYF
j_call: TRBJ1-1; clone_size: .; d_call: .; v_call: TRBV27; cdr3_nt: TGTGCCAGCAGTTTATCGGGAGGGGTGAGCACTGAAGCTTTCTTT; cdr3_aa: CASSLSGGVSTEAFF
j_call: TRBJ1-2; clone_size: few; d_call: TRBD1; v_call: TRBV5-1; cdr3_nt: TGCGCCAGCAGCCGAAATCGGGACAGCCCCTACACCTTC; cdr3_aa: CASSRNRDSPYTF
j_call: TRBJ1-5; clone_size: .; d_call: .; v_call: TRBV19; cdr3_nt: TGTGCCAGTAGTTTTCAGCTGGGGGGTAGTAGCAATCAGCCCCAGCATTTT; cdr3_aa: CASSFQLGGSSNQPQHF
j_call: TRBJ2-3; clone_size: once; d_call: .; v_call: TRBV11-2; cdr3_nt: TGTGCCAGCACCACCCGGGACAAGTACACAGATACGCAGTATTTT; cdr3_aa: CASTTRDKYTDTQYF
j_call: TRBJ2-1; clone_size: .; d_call: .; v_call: TRBV5-1; cdr3_nt: TGCGCCAGCAGACCGGGACTCCAGCACAATGAGCAGTTCTTC; cdr3_aa: CASRPGLQHNEQFF
j_call: TRBJ1-2; clone_size: .; d_call: .; v_call: TRBV7-9; cdr3_nt: TGTTCCAGCAGCCCTAGGTCGGGTTCCGGCTACACCTTC; cdr3_aa: CSSSPRSGSGYTF
j_call: TRBJ2-7; clone_size: few; d_call: .; v_call: TRBV28; cdr3_nt: TGTGCCAGCAGTTTAGGAACAGTGCTGGTCTACGAGCAGTACTTC; cdr3_aa: CASSLGTVLVYEQYF
j_call: TRBJ1-2; clone_size: .; d_call: .; v_call: TRBV6-5; cdr3_nt: TGTGCCAGCAGGTCTCTGCGGGATGGCTACACCTTC; cdr3_aa: CASRSLRDGYTF
j_call: TRBJ1-5; clone_size: once; d_call: .; v_call: TRBV7-3; cdr3_nt: TGTGCCAGCAGCTCGGATTCAGGACAGCCCCAGCATTTT; cdr3_aa: CASSSDSGQPQHF
j_call: TRBJ1-1; clone_size: .; d_call: .; v_call: TRBV10-1; cdr3_nt: TGCGCCAGCAGTGCCCCTAAGTACACTGAAGCTTTCTTT; cdr3_aa: CASSAPKYTEAFF
j_call: TRBJ2-3; clone_size: .; d_call: .; v_call: TRBV10-3; cdr3_nt: TGTGCCATCAGTGAGTCGGAGGGAGATACGCAGTATTTT; cdr3_aa: CAISESEGDTQYF
j_call: TRBJ1-2; clone_size: .; d_call: TRBD1; v_call: TRBV4-1; cdr3_nt: TGCGCCAGCAGCCCCTATGACAGGGCGGACAGTTCCGATGGCTACACCTTC; cdr3_aa: CASSPYDRADSSDGYTF
j_call: TRBJ1-5; clone_size: .; d_call: TRBD1; v_call: TRBV11-2; cdr3_nt: TGTGCCAGCAGCAGACAGGGGGCCGGCAATCAGCCCCGGCATTTT; cdr3_aa: CASSRQGAGNQPRHF
j_call: TRBJ1-1; clone_size: .; d_call: TRBD1; v_call: TRBV27; cdr3_nt: TGTGCCAGCACCCCACAGGGGGCAAACACTGAAGCTTTCTTT; cdr3_aa: CASTPQGANTEAFF
j_call: TRBJ2-5; clone_size: .; d_call: TRBD2; v_call: TRBV5-4; cdr3_nt: TGTGCCAGCAGGGAAACTAGCGGGGTCCAAGAGACCCAGTACTTC; cdr3_aa: CASRETSGVQETQYF
j_call: TRBJ2-1; clone_size: .; d_call: .; v_call: TRBV11-3; cdr3_nt: TGTGCCAGCAGCTTCGACGACACTGAGCAGTTCTTC; cdr3_aa: CASSFDDTEQFF
j_call: TRBJ1-2; clone_size: .; d_call: TRBD1; v_call: TRBV18; cdr3_nt: TGTGCCAGCTCACGGACAGGATCGGATGGCTACACCTTC; cdr3_aa: CASSRTGSDGYTF
j_call: TRBJ2-3; clone_size: .; d_call: TRBD2; v_call: TRBV10-1; cdr3_nt: TGCGCCAGCAAACCGGGACTAGGGACAGATACGCAGTATTTT; cdr3_aa: CASKPGLGTDTQYF
j_call: TRBJ2-5; clone_size: .; d_call: .; v_call: TRBV5-5; cdr3_nt: TGTGCCAGCAGCTTGAGCTTTCGGGGGGCTGGGGAGACCCAGTACTTC; cdr3_aa: CASSLSFRGAGETQYF
j_call: TRBJ2-2; clone_size: .; d_call: TRBD2; v_call: TRBV6-5; cdr3_nt: TGTGCCAGCAGTTTGAGCCTAGCGGGGGACACCGGGGAGCTGTTTTTT; cdr3_aa: CASSLSLAGDTGELFF
j_call: TRBJ2-6; clone_size: .; d_call: TRBD1; v_call: TRBV28; cdr3_nt: TGTGCCAGCAGGCCCGGGACAGGTACCTCTGGGGCCAACGTCCTGACTTTC; cdr3_aa: CASRPGTGTSGANVLTF
j_call: TRBJ1-2; clone_size: once; d_call: .; v_call: TRBV7-4; cdr3_nt: TGTGCCAGCAGCTTAGAAGGGGGGGGTAACTATGGCTACACCTTC; cdr3_aa: CASSLEGGGNYGYTF
j_call: TRBJ1-6; clone_size: .; d_call: TRBD1; v_call: TRBV28; cdr3_nt: TGTGCCAGCAGTTCCCCCGGGACAGGGCATTCACCCCTCCACTTT; cdr3_aa: CASSSPGTGHSPLHF
j_call: TRBJ2-1; clone_size: few; d_call: TRBD2; v_call: TRBV7-3; cdr3_nt: TGTGCCAGCAGCTTGCGTGCTTATAGCGGGGGGTCCCATGAGCAGTTCTTC; cdr3_aa: CASSLRAYSGGSHEQFF
j_call: TRBJ1-3; clone_size: few; d_call: .; v_call: TRBV7-9; cdr3_nt: TGTGCCAGCAGTTTAACGAGGACAGTCTCTGGAAACACCATATATTTT; cdr3_aa: CASSLTRTVSGNTIYF
j_call: TRBJ2-3; clone_size: .; d_call: TRBD2; v_call: TRBV10-3; cdr3_nt: TGTGCCATCAGTGTAGCGGGGTCCACAGATACGCAGTATTTT; cdr3_aa: CAISVAGSTDTQYF
j_call: TRBJ2-7; clone_size: few; d_call: .; v_call: TRBV7-8; cdr3_nt: TGTGCCAGCAGCTTAGCCGGGAAGCCTTACGAGCAGTACTTC; cdr3_aa: CASSLAGKPYEQYF
j_call: TRBJ1-1; clone_size: .; d_call: .; v_call: TRBV11-2; cdr3_nt: TGTGCCAGCAGCTTAGAGGGGGCGTACACTGAAGCTTTCTTT; cdr3_aa: CASSLEGAYTEAFF
j_call: TRBJ2-2; clone_size: .; d_call: .; v_call: TRBV5-4; cdr3_nt: TGTGCCAGCAGCTTGAGCGGGTCGGTACCCGGGGAGCTGTTTTTT; cdr3_aa: CASSLSGSVPGELFF
j_call: TRBJ2-1; clone_size: few; d_call: .; v_call: TRBV5-1; cdr3_nt: TGCGCCAGCAGCTTGGAGGTGGGCCGCAATGAGCAGTTCTTC; cdr3_aa: CASSLEVGRNEQFF
j_call: TRBJ2-3; clone_size: .; d_call: TRBD2; v_call: TRBV4-1; cdr3_nt: TGCGCCAGCAGCCAATATCCTCCCATTTCAGCGGGGGAGGAAGATACGCAGTATTTT; cdr3_aa: CASSQYPPISAGEEDTQYF
j_call: TRBJ1-2; clone_size: few; d_call: .; v_call: TRBV28; cdr3_nt: TGTGCCAGCAGCTTGGGACTGTACTATGGCTACACCTTC; cdr3_aa: CASSLGLYYGYTF
j_call: TRBJ2-7; clone_size: .; d_call: .; v_call: TRBV5-8; cdr3_nt: TGTGCCAGCAGCCGTATTGGGCTTTTGCATTACGAGCAGTACTTC; cdr3_aa: CASSRIGLLHYEQYF
j_call: TRBJ2-7; clone_size: .; d_call: .; v_call: TRBV5-5; cdr3_nt: TGTGCCAGCAGCTGGGGTCAGGGCTCCTACGAGCAGTACTTC; cdr3_aa: CASSWGQGSYEQYF
j_call: TRBJ1-2; clone_size: many; d_call: TRBD1; v_call: TRBV20-1; cdr3_nt: TGCAGTGCTAGAGGACAGGGGAGCACCTTC; cdr3_aa: CSARGQGSTF
j_call: TRBJ2-7; clone_size: .; d_call: TRBD1; v_call: TRBV7-8; cdr3_nt: TGTGCCAGCAGCCCTGACAGGGTCAGCTCCTACGAGCAGTACTTC; cdr3_aa: CASSPDRVSSYEQYF
j_call: TRBJ2-1; clone_size: .; d_call: .; v_call: TRBV5-1; cdr3_nt: TGCGCCAGCAGCTCCCTAGCCCACGACAATGAGCAGTTCTTC; cdr3_aa: CASSSLAHDNEQFF
j_call: TRBJ2-3; clone_size: .; d_call: .; v_call: TRBV29-1; cdr3_nt: TGCAGCGTTGGTCCAGCGACAGATACGCAGTATTTT; cdr3_aa: CSVGPATDTQYF